This entry features one T cell receptor (beta chain) sequence. It lacks a known antigen. The cohort was made up of several hundred healthy bone marrow donors. All cohort members were sampled while nominally healthy, although unrecorded immune exposures were likely present. The donor tested CMV seropositive and was one of the 289 seropositive cohort members. A peripheral blood sample was collected from each donor, and TCR beta sequencing was performed on peripheral blood mononuclear cells. Genomic DNA was extracted from the blood cell samples with the Qiagen DNeasy Blood Extraction Kit. The CDR1 and CDR2 encoded by the germline V gene are SGHVS and FNYEAQ. The junction shows trimming of 1 base on V and 6 bases on J, plus 13 bases between the germline ends. From the cysteine through the phenylalanine, the CDR3 covers 14 amino acids. CDR3 DNA only is kept here, 42 bases in frame from base 1. Libraries were prepared through the immunoSEQ multiplex PCR assay. The multiplex PCR relied on a mix of 60 forward primers for TCR Vbeta segments and 13 reverse primers for TCR Jbeta segments. Amplification of the CDR3 region of rearranged TCR beta genes was performed with a multiplex PCR assay on genomic DNA. On the Illumina HiSeq System, the amplified TCR beta libraries were sequenced as 87-base-pair reads. As for how the authors treated the data: A later analysis counted some 80 million unique TCR beta chains across the 700 or so repertoires, and approximately 11 million of these chains were shared by at least two donors. Raw reads were error-corrected and collapsed into unique sequences with a nearest-neighbor algorithm that merged closely related sequences to remove PCR and sequencing errors. CDR3 sequences were aligned to IMGT reference sequences to assign V, D and J gene segments. For a sequence to be retained, a match of at least six nucleotides was required to both a V gene segment and a J gene segment. A rearrangement was called productive if the CDR3 had no stop codons and remained in frame with V and J, and every other rearrangement was called non-productive. CDR3 was defined by IMGT convention, running from the second conserved V-encoded cysteine to the conserved J-encoded phenylalanine. The earlier analysis of 587 of the donors excluded sequences that lacked an unambiguous match to a single V gene segment. An earlier analysis of some 500 of the donors classified V segments as functional when productive rearrangements were above 56.7% and as segregating when the standard deviation between donors was above 5%. A statistical classification framework was built for diagnosing cytomegalovirus status from the catalog of TCR beta chain sequences. A later analysis assigned V and J genes by comparing TCR nucleotide sequences with IMGT/GENE-DB human TR gene sequences. Using the TCRdist pipeline, a later analysis assigned CDR3 sequences along with most-parsimonious VDJ recombination scenarios. A later analysis defined each TCR beta chain by its CDR3 amino acid sequence plus V-gene family, and excluded reads lacking a unique V-gene family. In a later analysis, 450 to 600 highly shared, low-generation-probability nucleotide sequences were removed to address suspected cross-contamination and a sequencing artifact. For each public chain, a later analysis derived a clonal expansion index from normalized ranks of inferred template counts within each repertoire. A later analysis computed generation probabilities with a VDJ recombination model fitted to out-of-frame rearrangements, and checked the results against IGoR. In a later analysis, hypergeometric tests were used to score TCR-TCR, TCR-HLA and TCR-CMV co-occurrence, with a repertoire-size bias correction applied to TCR pairs. False discovery rates were estimated in a later analysis by permuting HLA or CMV assignments 20 times. In a later analysis, co-occurring TCRs were grouped using DBSCAN, and TCRdist sequence similarity was added for clustering within HLA-allele-positive subsets. Repertoires with fewer than 30,000 or more than 120,000 public chains were left out of co-occurrence clustering, as were several repertoires with anomalous nucleotide sharing. Drawn from immuneACCESS, this table holds only the in-frame rearrangements with V and J called that TCRdb kept. Clones are partly lost; checked studies trace under half to an unresolved V gene and leave the rest unexplained. The V and J calls and the clone size are those of that table, but D and trimming were determined from the DNA. This specimen's table enumerates about 70,000 clones. The top ten clonotypes cover 2% to 2.5% of the sample.

The sample originates from a study of cytomegalovirus exposure and HLA in healthy donors (dated by TCRdb to about 2017). With regard to the full study: An earlier analysis of some 500 of the donors reported about 250 Gb of sequence data and 117 million unique TCR beta sequences from some 180 million T cells. An early release covering roughly 600 HLA-typed donors comprised about 300 gigabases of sequencing data and around 80 million unique TCR sequences. Among the roughly 410 genotyped donors, around 81% belonged to the genetic ancestry cluster associated with self-reported Caucasian donors. The study aimed to test whether signatures of past pathogen exposure could be identified by cataloging public T cell receptors. The study used immunosequencing to profile the T cell repertoires of 666 subjects and linked those repertoires to cytomegalovirus serostatus. Besides the first cohort of about 730 subjects, a separate validation cohort made up of over a hundred different subjects was used. High-throughput TCR immunosequencing, statistical association of individual TCRs with disease status, and machine learning were combined to predict cytomegalovirus infection status. To study patterns of TCR occurrence, a later analysis re-analyzed previously published TCR beta repertoires from hundreds of donors and added high-resolution HLA genotyping. Rather than using new phenotypic data, the later analysis identified candidate immune exposures from TCR beta sequences and from how often those sequences occurred across donors. In an earlier analysis of 500 to 650 of the donors, high-throughput TCR beta sequencing was used to judge whether each TCR beta V gene segment behaved as functional or pseudogenic. Donor age, sex, ethnicity and CMV serostatus were collected together with the repertoire data. A later genetic analysis took genome-wide SNP genotypes for about 65% of the roughly 670 donors and used that subset as a discovery cohort. All discovery cohort repertoires had been generated on a single sequencing platform. Class I and class II HLA loci were covered by the typing at four-digit resolution. The number of typed donors differed by locus: about 629-640 for A, B, C, DRB1 and DQB1; approximately 520 for DQA1; 606 for DPA1; and some 430 for DPB1. A handful of DR-DQ haplotypes were handled as single units for association and clustering because linkage in the cohort was strong. Among about 370 genotyped donors of the cohort, an average of around 250,000 unique TCR beta nucleotide sequences was sequenced per donor, of which approximately 18% were non-productive. Overall study outcomes, separate from this receptor: Compared with the approximately 600-donor mean, donors in an Asian-associated ancestry cluster had fewer N-insertions in productive TCRs, according to a later genetic analysis. Some IMGT-functional V segments, including TRBV6-2 and TRBV6-3, could not be distinguished by the 87-base-pair reads and were therefore excluded. A later analysis associated about 17,000 TCR beta sequences with specific HLA alleles at a false discovery rate of 0.05. A further reported finding was that TCR beta sequences accurately predicted the HLA-A and HLA-B alleles for most subjects in the first cohort. Most TCR sequences were observed very rarely across donors, whereas some public TCRs were present in many individuals. Strong co-occurrence of HLA alleles, especially DR and DQ, made assigning TCR associations to individual alleles difficult. A later analysis found that HLA-associated TCR beta chains were more clonally expanded and had lower generation probabilities than equally common non-associated chains. For the cohort, immune exposure information was limited to CMV serostatus. The earlier analysis of approximately 560 of the donors excluded seventeen rarely observed V segments, including chromosome 9 orphons, because counts were too low. According to the authors, the approach could potentially be generalized to other disease states and immunological phenotypes. Broadly in line with IMGT annotations, most TCR beta V segments showed up in productive rearrangements about 90% or about 30% of the time in an earlier analysis of some 590 of the donors. In vitro tests confirmed that a few of the cytomegalovirus-associated TCR beta chains recognize cytomegalovirus antigens. A later analysis reported that several top co-occurrence clusters appeared linked to parvovirus B19, influenza, CMV and Epstein-Barr virus. In the study, approximately 150 TCR beta chains were listed as associated with cytomegalovirus. Sequencing depth was assumed to be roughly uniform across donors in the presence/absence analyses, though that assumption may not hold. Only TCR beta chains were sequenced in this cohort, and the absence of alpha or paired-chain data limited detectable features. HLA typing was unavailable for some donors at each locus, so association tests used only the typed subset. In both the original and validation cohorts, the classifier was reported to diagnose cytomegalovirus status with high specificity and sensitivity. Most CMV-associated TCR beta chains appeared to be HLA-restricted in a later analysis, and the HLA associations seemed to be driven largely by CMV exposure. A group of highly shared sequence variants was considered likely to be a technical artifact of the sequencing pipeline. Linkage disequilibrium might explain the correlated functional status among segregating V segments, but an unknown experimental factor could not be ruled out. In a later analysis, TCR association rates were found to vary across HLA loci, with the most associated TCRs seen for DRB1 alleles and the fewest for HLA-C alleles. In a later genetic analysis, a missense DCLRE1C variant was associated with V-gene and J-gene trimming of TCR beta chains, and the association was replicated in an independent cohort.

Sequenced: PBMCs. This receptor was obtained from a female donor in good health and CMV-seropositive. This receptor chain uses TRBV7-6 and TRBJ2-7, and TRBD1 may be the D gene, going by 5 matching bases. This receptor carries the CDR3 CASSLGGSLGEQYF. The sequenced DNA: TGTGCCAGCAGCTTAGGGGGCAGCTTGGGCGAGCAGTACTTC.